One and the same sample provided the 8 T cell receptor beta chains below, sequenced in a study of OX40 agonist ivuxolimab in advanced cancers. Sequencing was performed with immunoSEQ multiplex PCR; in TCRdb, only in-frame clones are kept and a portion is missing. Among tens of thousands of clones listed, about 83% were seen once. The specimen comprised CD4+ or CD8+ T cells sorted from blood, sampled in a trial of the OX40 agonist ivuxolimab. These receptors all stem from an adult with an advanced solid tumor such as melanoma, head and neck, liver or kidney cancer.

The chain joins TRBV7-9 to TRBJ2-3; 9 bases match TRBD2. CDR1 SEHNR and CDR2 FQNEAQ come from the germline V gene (reference sequence). The V and J ends lost 5 bases and 4 bases, in that order; junction bases with no gene match: 7. This CDR3 is 15 amino acids long. CDR3 amino acids: CASSLGTSRADTQYF. The CDR3 DNA is TGTGCCAGCAGCCTTGGGACTAGCAGGGCAGATACGCAGTATTTT.

This chain connects TRBV27 to TRBJ1-1; D call uncertain. Trimming took off 2 bases at V and 0 bases at J, with 10 bases between the two ends. The CDR3 contains 15 residues. Germline CDR1 and CDR2: MNHEY and SMNVEV (reference sequence). The CDR3 DNA reads TGTGCCAGCAGTTTAGCTCCTCAAATGAACACTGAAGCTTTCTTT. Its protein is CASSLAPQMNTEAFF.

The chain couples TRBV28 to TRBJ2-1; TRBD1 aligns across 8 bases. With 3 bases clipped from V and 14 bases from J, the junction kept 12 bases outside the gene matches. Germline CDR1 MDHEN, CDR2 SYDVKM. The CDR3 extends over 14 amino acids. The chain's CDR3 is CASSFGRRTGKKFF. The CDR3, as DNA: TGTGCCAGCAGTTTTGGTCGAAGGACAGGGAAAAAGTTCTTC.

The chain carries TRBV28 and TRBJ1-5, with D possibly being TRBD1 (6 bases). This CDR3 spans 14 amino acids. Per the germline V gene, CDR1 is MDHEN and CDR2 is SYDVKM. V lost 5 bases and J 7 bases, leaving 15 bases between the germline ends. The CDR3, as DNA: TGTGCCAGCAGTCCCAGGGGTGTGGAACAGCCCCAGCATTTT. The encoded protein is CASSPRGVEQPQHF.

The chain recombines TRBV4-3 with TRBJ1-2; 7 bases line up with TRBD1. The V and J ends lost 7 bases and 6 bases, in that order; junction bases with no gene match: 11. This CDR3 comprises 14 residues. Germline CDR1 reads LGHNA; CDR2 reads YSLEER. The chain's CDR3 is CASTPSRDSHGYTF. DNA for the CDR3: TGCGCCAGCACCCCATCGCGGGACAGTCATGGCTACACCTTC.

V usage is TRBV7-6 and J usage is TRBJ2-1, with 11 positions matching TRBD2. Trimming took 3 bases from V and 4 from J; bases not matched to a gene: 5. The germline V gene has CDR1 SGHVS and CDR2 FNYEAQ. This CDR3 has 16 amino acids. CDR3 region: CASSLLTSGGYNEQFF. CDR3 DNA: TGTGCCAGCAGCTTGCTCACTAGCGGGGGATACAATGAGCAGTTCTTC.

The gene calls are TRBV27 and TRBJ2-1; 7 bases are shared with TRBD2. V was pared by 2 bases and J by 4 bases, with 8 bases of the junction left unmatched. The germline V gene has CDR1 MNHEY and CDR2 SMNVEV (reference sequence). The CDR3 runs to 16 residues. Here the CDR3 DNA reads TGTGCCAGCAGTTTAGTCCCTGAGGGAGGGTACAATGAGCAGTTCTTC. Its protein is CASSLVPEGGYNEQFF.

This rearrangement joins TRBV7-9 to TRBJ1-1, with D possibly matching TRBD1 (5 bases). CDR1 is SEHNR and CDR2 is FQNEAQ in the germline V gene (reference sequence). This CDR3 is built from 14 residues. V was clipped by 5 bases and J by 9 bases, with 19 bases between them. The CDR3 region is CASSPFMGGVKAFF. As DNA, the CDR3 is TGTGCCAGCAGCCCCTTTATGGGGGGGGTGAAAGCTTTCTTT.